These 23 T cell receptor beta chains originate from one sample sequenced in a study of blood T cells in healthy people across ages. It was with a sample-barcoded 5' primer and a J-beta primer mix that a second PCR of roughly 7 to 11 cycles was run. TCRdb reprocessed the 5' RACE reads via MiXCR and lists one record per CDR3 protein. The sample shows around 900,000 distinct CDR3 sequences, about 53% of them seen only once. Sequencing input: blood. These receptors were taken from a woman aged 55-69 years in good health.

The chain employs TRBV6-5 and TRBJ1-4, with D uncertain. The CDR3 extends over 14 amino acids. Germline-derived CDR1 and CDR2 are MNHEY and SVGAGI. V dropped 3 bases and J dropped 4 bases, with 9 bases sitting between them. CDR3 amino acids: CASSYTGNNEKLFF. The DNA for the CDR3 is TGTGCCAGCAGTTATACGGGAAATAATGAAAAACTGTTTTTT.

The rearrangement links TRBV4-3 to TRBJ2-7; tentatively, D is TRBD2 (6 bases). Trimming removed 3 bases at V and 7 bases at J, with 19 bases between. The CDR3 has 15 amino acids. Germline CDR1 and CDR2: LGHNA and YSLEER. The CDR3 here is CASSQRPVAGGEQYF. The CDR3 nucleotides read TGCGCCAGCAGCCAGAGACCCGTTGCTGGGGGGGAGCAGTACTTC.

V is TRBV4-1 and J is TRBJ1-4; D remains ambiguous. Germline CDR1 reads MGHRA; CDR2 reads YSYEKL. The CDR3 contains 16 residues. The V gene lost 0 bases and the J gene lost 9 bases, with 17 bases spanning the gap. DNA of the CDR3: TGCGCCAGCAGCCAAGACCCCCAGAGTGGGAATCAAAAACTGTTTTTT. Translation: CASSQDPQSGNQKLFF.

This chain connects TRBV28 to TRBJ2-7; tentatively, D is TRBD2 (6 bases). The CDR3 has 18 amino acids. Per germline, CDR1 MDHEN and CDR2 SYDVKM. Trimming took off 3 bases at V and 2 bases at J, with 23 bases between the two ends. CDR3: CASSFPRGNSGDTYEQYF. In nucleotides, the CDR3 is TGTGCCAGCAGTTTTCCCCGGGGGAATAGCGGAGACACCTACGAGCAGTACTTC. The complete variable domain, with remaining parts taken from reference TRBV28 and TRBJ2-7, reads DVKVTQSSRYLVKRTGEKVFLECVQDMDHENMFWYRQDPGLGLRLIYFSYDVKMKEKGDIPEGYSVSREKKERFSLILESASTNQTSMYLCASSFPRGNSGDTYEQYFGPGTRLTVT.

V gene TRBV29-1 combines with J gene TRBJ2-7; no firm D call. V was pared by 4 bases and J by 1 base, with 8 bases between. CDR3 size: 12 residues. Germline loops: CDR1 SQVTM, CDR2 ANQGSEA. Here the CDR3 DNA reads TGCAGCGTTGTTGGTCTTTCCTACGAGCAGTACTTC. It encodes CSVVGLSYEQYF.

The chain links TRBV13 to TRBJ2-3, with 10 positions matching TRBD2. The germline CDR1 and CDR2 sequences are PRHDT and FYEKMQ (reference sequence). This CDR3 comprises 17 residues. V shed 5 bases, J shed 0 bases, and the junction held 8 bases outside the gene matches. The CDR3: CASSPLAGGWSTDTQYF. In DNA, the CDR3 is TGTGCCAGCAGCCCCTTAGCGGGAGGATGGAGCACAGATACGCAGTATTTT.

This rearrangement joins TRBV3-1 to TRBJ2-5, with 8 bases aligning to TRBD2. Germline V gene sequence: CDR1 LGHDT, CDR2 YNNKEL (reference sequence). With V trimmed by 8 bases and J by 0 bases, 2 bases remained unmatched. This CDR3 has 13 residues. CDR3 amino acids: CASGAGDQETQYF. CDR3 nucleotide sequence: TGTGCCAGCGGAGCGGGAGACCAAGAGACCCAGTACTTC.

CDR3 amino acids: CASSLVPGVHEQYF. The CDR3 coding sequence is TGCGCCAGCAGCTTGGTACCGGGTGTGCACGAGCAGTACTTC. The chain joins TRBV5-1 to TRBJ2-7; no reliable D call. The germline CDR1 and CDR2 sequences are SGHRS and YFSETQ. The germline V and J ends were trimmed by 0 bases and 5 bases, with 12 bases remaining between them. This CDR3 spans 14 amino acids.

This clonotype was observed a few times. The chain carries TRBV7-8 and TRBJ1-5; D is ambiguous. Trimming removed 5 bases at V and 4 bases at J, with 9 bases between. CDR3 length: 13 residues. Germline V gene sequence: CDR1 SGHVS, CDR2 FQNEAQ. This CDR3 is CASSGDGNQPQHF. CDR3 DNA: TGTGCCAGCAGCGGCGACGGAAATCAGCCCCAGCATTTT.

The chain has TRBV3-1 and TRBJ1-5, with D uncertain. The V gene lost 0 bases and the J gene lost 4 bases, with 7 bases spanning the gap. CDR3 length equals 14 residues. CDR1 and CDR2 (germline): LGHDT, YNNKEL (reference sequence). CDR3 protein: CASSQEWRNQPQHF. The CDR3 DNA reads as TGTGCCAGCAGCCAAGAGTGGAGGAATCAGCCCCAGCATTTT.

The rearrangement joins TRBV4-2 to TRBJ2-7, with no clear D. Per the germline V gene, CDR1 is LGHNA and CDR2 is YNFKEQ. Trimming pared 1 base from V and 5 bases from J, leaving 9 bases between. The CDR3 covers 13 residues. The DNA for the CDR3 is TGTGCCAGCAGCCAAGGACAAACCCACGAGCAGTACTTC. Protein product: CASSQGQTHEQYF.

This clonotype was seen only a few times. The genes are TRBV12-3 or TRBV12-4 and TRBJ2-4; tentatively, D is TRBD1 or TRBD2 (5 bases each). V lost 5 bases to trimming and J lost 8 bases, with 13 bases between them. The CDR3 sequence is 13 residues long. CDR3 protein: CASSTLGPDIQYF. The CDR3 DNA reads as TGTGCCAGCAGTACCCTGGGACCGGACATTCAGTACTTC.

The chain uses TRBV6-6 and TRBJ2-6, with a possible D match to TRBD1 (5 bases). The V and J ends lost 6 bases and 1 base respectively, with 10 bases between them. This CDR3 is built from 15 residues. The V gene's germline CDR1 is MNHNY and CDR2 SVGAGI (reference sequence). Here the CDR3 reads CASSLQASGANVLTF. The CDR3 DNA is TGTGCCAGCAGCCTACAGGCATCTGGGGCCAACGTCCTGACTTTC.

This clonotype has ten or more counts. The CDR3 region is CASTRVRVGISYNEQFF. CDR3 nucleotide sequence: TGTGCCAGCACCAGGGTCCGTGTAGGGATCTCCTACAATGAGCAGTTCTTC. The chain recombines TRBV3-1 with TRBJ2-1; possibly TRBD1 for D (5 bases). V was cut by 7 bases and J by 0 bases, with 19 bases left in between. This CDR3 region has 17 residues. Germline V gene sequence: CDR1 LGHDT, CDR2 YNNKEL (reference sequence).

In this sample, this clonotype turned up a few times. The chain employs TRBV7-9 and TRBJ2-3; 10 nucleotides match TRBD2. CDR1 and CDR2 from the germline V gene are SEHNR and FQNEAQ (reference sequence). Trimming took 5 bases from V and 2 from J; bases not matched to a gene: 10. The CDR3 totals 17 residues. The CDR3 DNA reads as TGTGCCAGCAGCCCGAGGGTACTAGCGGGAAACACAGATACGCAGTATTTT. Protein product: CASSPRVLAGNTDTQYF.

The V call is TRBV5-4, the J call TRBJ1-4; a weak D match, TRBD1 (5 bases). V was cut by 5 bases and J by 7 bases, with 15 bases left in between. The germline V gene encodes CDR1 SGHNT and CDR2 YYREEE (reference sequence). The CDR3 is made up of 14 amino acids. The CDR3 loop reads CASSGGAAGEKLFF. CDR3 in DNA: TGTGCCAGCAGTGGTGGGGCGGCTGGTGAAAAACTGTTTTTT. Full variable domain (rest looked up from reference TRBV5-4 and TRBJ1-4): ETGVTQSPTHLIKTRGQQVTLRCSSQSGHNTVSWYQQALGQGPQFIFQYYREEENGRGNFPPRFSGLQFPNYSSELNVNALELDDSALYLCASSGGAAGEKLFFGSGTQLSVL.

This clonotype showed up just a few times. The chain links TRBV2 to TRBJ2-5, with D possibly TRBD1 on 6 matching bases. The CDR3 extends over 12 amino acids. Germline V gene sequence: CDR1 SNHLY, CDR2 FYNNEI. The germline V and J ends were trimmed by 9 bases and 5 bases, with 13 bases remaining between them. The CDR3: CASAGDIETQYF. The CDR3 DNA is TGTGCCAGTGCAGGGGACATTGAGACCCAGTACTTC.

This chain uses TRBV4-2 with TRBJ2-3; perhaps TRBD2 as D (7 bases). The germline V gene encodes CDR1 LGHNA and CDR2 YNFKEQ. The CDR3 runs 15 residues. Trimming took off 5 bases at V and 4 bases at J, with 16 bases between the two ends. The CDR3: CASSDRGGFADTQYF. The CDR3 DNA is TGTGCCAGCAGCGATAGGGGGGGGTTCGCAGATACGCAGTATTTT.

The chain employs TRBV28 and TRBJ2-5; D perhaps matches TRBD2 (5 bases). Looked up from germline, CDR1 is MDHEN and CDR2 is SYDVKM. Between the trimmed V and J ends, which lost 2 bases and 11 bases, there was a span of 21 bases. The CDR3 totals 15 residues. The CDR3 protein is CASSLPRTPYNEQYF. In DNA, the CDR3 is TGTGCCAGCAGTTTACCCAGGACTCCCTACAATGAGCAGTACTTC.

The chain is built from TRBV10-3 and TRBJ2-1; 13 nucleotides agree with TRBD2. After removal of 9 bases from V and 3 bases from J, the junction contained 2 bases not matched to a gene. This CDR3 spans 14 amino acids. CDR1 and CDR2 from the germline V gene are ENHRY and SYGVKD. The CDR3 coding sequence is TGTGCCATGCGGACTAGCGGGAGCTACAATGAGCAGTTCTTC. Residues: CAMRTSGSYNEQFF.

The genes are TRBV10-2 and TRBJ1-2; no firm D call. CDR3 length: 14 amino acids. The germline V and J ends were trimmed by 0 bases and 6 bases, with 11 bases remaining between them. Looked up from germline, CDR1 is WSHSY and CDR2 is SAAADI. CDR3 protein: CASSESGKYHGYTF. In nucleotides, the CDR3 is TGCGCCAGCAGTGAGTCGGGGAAATACCATGGCTACACCTTC.

This clonotype was seen more than once but under ten times. The chain links TRBV7-2 to TRBJ1-2; D is perhaps TRBD1 (5 bases). Looked up from germline, CDR1 is SGHTA and CDR2 is FQGNSA. Trimming left V 5 bases short and J 8 bases short, with 15 bases between. CDR3 length equals 13 residues. CDR3 bases: TGTGCCAGCAGCCGGGACCGCTTACTAGGCTACACCTTC. It translates to CASSRDRLLGYTF.

The chain is built from TRBV11-2 and TRBJ1-3; D may be TRBD1 (5 bases). The CDR3 consists of 15 residues. The germline V and J ends were trimmed by 1 base and 8 bases, with 15 bases remaining between them. In germline, CDR1 is SGHAT, CDR2 FQNNGV. CDR3 nucleotides: TGTGCCAGCAGCTTAGGGGGCCTAGGCGGCGACACCATATATTTT. Its translation: CASSLGGLGGDTIYF.